Following are 24 T cell receptor beta chains from one sample sequenced in a study of T cells in tuberculosis. Assay: immunoSEQ multiplex PCR; the TCRdb copy retains only in-frame clones and omits some. The top ten clones hold 9.5% to 15% of a sample with around 60,000 clones, 80% to 85% of them seen once. Cells were sorted from thawed PBMC rested overnight and stained with GMM-loaded CD1B tetramer, viability dye and anti-CD3. The CD1B tetramers carried C32 glucose monomycolate purified from Rhodococcus equi. The sequenced sample consisted of CD1b-GMM tetramer-negative cells sorted from PBMCs. These receptors came from an adult woman with latent tuberculosis.

This rearrangement joins TRBV7-6 to TRBJ2-7, with TRBD2 matching over 12 bases. Trimming cost V 5 bases and J 6 bases; bases outside gene matches: 5. From germline, CDR1 is SGHVS and CDR2 FNYEAQ. The CDR3 is 14 residues long. CDR3 sequence (DNA): TGTGCCAGCAGCCAAACTAGCGGGAGGATCGAGCAGTACTTC. The encoded protein is CASSQTSGRIEQYF. Looking up the rest from reference TRBV7-6 and TRBJ2-7 gives the full variable domain: GAGVSQSPRYKVTKRGQDVALRCDPISGHVSLYWYRQALGQGPEFLTYFNYEAQQDKSGLPNDRFSAERPEGSISTLTIQRTEQRDSAMYRCASSQTSGRIEQYFGPGTRLTVT.

In DNA form, the CDR3 reads TGTGCCAGCAGCTCCCGACATGGTCAGCCACCCCTCCACTTT. It codes for CASSSRHGQPPLHF. This chain uses TRBV11-1 with TRBJ1-6; D gene uncertain. This CDR3 is 14 amino acids long. Looked up from germline, CDR1 is SGHAT and CDR2 is FQDESV (reference sequence). V lost 4 bases, J lost 11 bases, and 15 bases lay in between.

This sequence joins TRBV5-5 and TRBJ2-7, with TRBD2 matching over 7 bases. The CDR3 loop spans 15 amino acids. From germline, CDR1 is SGHKS and CDR2 YYEKEE (reference sequence). The J segment lost 6 bases and the V segment lost 0 bases, leaving 9 bases of the junction unmatched. This chain's CDR3 is CASSLDGGGFGEQYF. The CDR3 DNA reads as TGTGCCAGCAGCTTGGATGGGGGAGGGTTCGGCGAGCAGTACTTC.

This rearrangement joins TRBV7-2 to TRBJ1-1; no firm D call. Trimming took 0 bases from V and 0 from J, leaving 5 bases between them. Germline loops: CDR1 SGHTA, CDR2 FQGNSA. The length of the CDR3 is 14 residues. Here the CDR3 reads CASSLARLNTEAFF. DNA for the CDR3: TGTGCCAGCAGCTTAGCGCGCTTGAACACTGAAGCTTTCTTT.

Only one count was recorded for this clone. The J gene is TRBJ2-3, the V gene TRBV7-2; 11 bases match TRBD2. Germline assignment: CDR1 SGHTA and CDR2 FQGNSA. This CDR3 has 15 residues. The junction had 10 bases not matched to a gene; V was cut back by 5 bases and J by 9 bases. In DNA, the CDR3 is TGTGCCAGCAGCCTCAAACTAGCGGGGGTCCCGACGCAGTATTTT. It yields the protein CASSLKLAGVPTQYF.

The rearrangement uses TRBV7-6 and TRBJ2-7; TRBD2 is a possible D gene (6 bases). V was pared by 1 base and J by 4 bases, with 14 bases between. Germline loops: CDR1 SGHVS, CDR2 FNYEAQ. This CDR3 comprises 15 residues. The CDR3 nucleotides read TGTGCCAGCAGCTTAGAAGACAAAGGAGGGTACGAGCAGTACTTC. It codes for CASSLEDKGGYEQYF. Filled out from reference TRBV7-6 and TRBJ2-7, the complete variable domain reads GAGVSQSPRYKVTKRGQDVALRCDPISGHVSLYWYRQALGQGPEFLTYFNYEAQQDKSGLPNDRFSAERPEGSISTLTIQRTEQRDSAMYRCASSLEDKGGYEQYFGPGTRLTVT.

V is TRBV5-6 and J is TRBJ2-5; tentative D call: TRBD2 (7 bases). CDR3 length: 14 amino acids. Trimming took 4 bases from V and 4 from J, leaving 14 bases between them. From germline, CDR1 is SGHDT and CDR2 YYEEEE. For the CDR3, the DNA is TGTGCCAGCAGCGAGGGGGGGGGCATAGAGACCCAGTACTTC. Translated, it gives CASSEGGGIETQYF.

This chain uses TRBV19 with TRBJ1-5, with TRBD1 identical over 9 bases. The CDR3 extends over 15 amino acids. Germline loops: CDR1 LNHDA, CDR2 SQIVND (reference sequence). V dropped 9 bases and J dropped 7; count of bases not matched to a gene: 13. CDR3 nucleotides: TGTGCCAGCACTAGCACCGGACAGGGGTTGCAGCCCCAGCATTTT. This encodes CASTSTGQGLQPQHF.

V is TRBV6-1 and J is TRBJ1-2, with TRBD1 matching over 10 bases. Germline V gene data show CDR1 as MNHNS and CDR2 as SASEGT. The J segment lost 2 bases and the V segment lost 6 bases, leaving 0 bases of the junction unmatched. This CDR3 contains 13 residues. The CDR3, as DNA: TGTGCCAGCAGGGACAGGGGGAACTATGGCTACACCTTC. It codes for CASRDRGNYGYTF.

V is TRBV4-2 and J is TRBJ1-5, with D maybe TRBD1 (5 bases). This CDR3 is 15 amino acids long. Trimming removed 0 bases at V and 3 bases at J, with 9 bases between. Germline-derived CDR1 and CDR2 are LGHNA and YNFKEQ. CDR3 sequence (DNA): TGTGCCAGCAGCCAAGACGGGACTAACAATCAGCCCCAGCATTTT. Its translation is CASSQDGTNNQPQHF.

The chain uses TRBV13 and TRBJ1-3; 7 bases fit TRBD1. The CDR3 has 14 residues. After removal of 5 bases from V and 8 bases from J, the junction contained 9 bases not matched to a gene. Germline CDR1 and CDR2: PRHDT and FYEKMQ (reference sequence). The DNA for the CDR3 is TGTGCCAGCAGCCCTCTCGGGACAGTCGACACCATATATTTT. Protein sequence: CASSPLGTVDTIYF. Complete variable domain (other parts from reference TRBV13 and TRBJ1-3): AAGVIQSPRHLIKEKRETATLKCYPIPRHDTVYWYQQGPGQDPQFLISFYEKMQSDKGSIPDRFSAQQFSDYHSELNMSSLELGDSALYFCASSPLGTVDTIYFGEGSWLTVV.

V is TRBV4-2 and J is TRBJ2-1; a weak D match, TRBD2 (7 bases). There are 16 residues in the CDR3. The V end was cut by 0 bases, the J end by 10 bases, with 19 bases between. CDR1 and CDR2 from the germline V gene are LGHNA and YNFKEQ. The CDR3 sequence: CASSQDPAGARREQFF. The CDR3 bases are TGTGCCAGCAGCCAAGATCCGGCGGGGGCCCGGAGGGAGCAGTTCTTC.

In its sample, this clone was seen a few times. CDR3 DNA sequence: TGTGCCAGCAGTGAGGTGGGACTGGATACGCAGTATTTT. Translation gives CASSEVGLDTQYF. The chain has TRBV6-1 and TRBJ2-3, with a possible D match to TRBD2 (6 bases). V was clipped by 3 bases and J by 6 bases, with 10 bases between them. This CDR3 is 13 amino acids long. Germline V gene data show CDR1 as MNHNS and CDR2 as SASEGT.

The chain couples TRBV11-2 to TRBJ2-2; TRBD1 is a possible D gene (6 bases). The germline V and J ends were trimmed by 5 bases and 1 base, with 14 bases remaining between them. This CDR3 has 16 amino acids. Germline V gene data show CDR1 as SGHAT and CDR2 as FQNNGV. The CDR3 protein is CASSPAGGVNTGELFF. CDR3 nucleotide sequence: TGTGCCAGCAGCCCGGCTGGGGGCGTGAACACCGGGGAGCTGTTTTTT.

The genes are TRBV28 and TRBJ1-5; 7 bases map to TRBD1. Germline V gene data show CDR1 as MDHEN and CDR2 as SYDVKM. Losses at the gene ends were 2 bases for V and 3 bases for J; bases not matched to a gene: 4. CDR3 size: 15 residues. The CDR3 loop is CASSLQGVLNQPQHF. The CDR3 DNA sequence: TGTGCCAGCAGTTTACAGGGGGTCCTCAATCAGCCCCAGCATTTT. The full variable domain, completed using reference TRBV28 and TRBJ1-5, is DVKVTQSSRYLVKRTGEKVFLECVQDMDHENMFWYRQDPGLGLRLIYFSYDVKMKEKGDIPEGYSVSREKKERFSLILESASTNQTSMYLCASSLQGVLNQPQHFGDGTRLSIL.

Only one count was recorded for this clone. The chain couples TRBV10-2 to TRBJ2-2, with TRBD1 matching over 8 bases. CDR1 is WSHSY and CDR2 is SAAADI in the germline V gene. Trimming cost V 6 bases and J 7 bases; bases outside gene matches: 7. The CDR3 length is 14 residues. CDR3 amino acids: CASSTRGQGGELFF. CDR3 nucleotides: TGCGCCAGCAGCACCAGGGGGCAGGGCGGGGAGCTGTTTTTT.

CDR3 sequence (DNA): TGTGCCAGCAGTTTGACTAGCGGGAAGGATACGCAGTATTTT. Its protein is CASSLTSGKDTQYF. The chain carries TRBV27 and TRBJ2-3; TRBD2 matches at 11 bases. Germline-derived CDR1 and CDR2 are MNHEY and SMNVEV (reference sequence). The CDR3 extends over 14 amino acids. The trim removed 3 bases at V and 6 bases at J, leaving 2 bases unmatched.

The chain employs TRBV5-5 and TRBJ2-7, with TRBD1 identical over 11 bases. V lost 0 bases, J lost 4 bases, and 9 bases stayed unmatched. CDR1 SGHKS and CDR2 YYEKEE come from the germline V gene (reference sequence). CDR3 length equals 17 residues. CDR3 loop: CASSLAGDRGDRYEQYF. CDR3 DNA sequence: TGTGCCAGCAGCTTGGCCGGGGACAGGGGGGATAGGTACGAGCAGTACTTC.

This clone occurred a few times. The rearrangement links TRBV28 to TRBJ2-7; 8 bases match TRBD1. CDR1 and CDR2 (germline): MDHEN, SYDVKM. The CDR3 spans 12 residues. After removal of 2 bases from V and 9 bases from J, the junction contained 3 bases not matched to a gene. CDR3 coding DNA: TGTGCCAGCAGTTTAAGGCAGGGGGCGCAGTACTTC. It yields the protein CASSLRQGAQYF.

The chain carries TRBV18 and TRBJ2-7; TRBD1 agrees at 10 bases. In germline, CDR1 is KGHSH, CDR2 LQKENI. V dropped 6 bases and J dropped 6; count of bases not matched to a gene: 8. The CDR3 totals 14 residues. CDR3 DNA sequence: TGTGCCAGCTCCGACCGGGACAGGGGATCCGAGCAGTACTTC. Translated: CASSDRDRGSEQYF. The whole variable domain, remainder taken from reference TRBV18 and TRBJ2-7, is NAGVMQNPRHLVRRRGQEARLRCSPMKGHSHVYWYRQLPEEGLKFMVYLQKENIIDESGMPKERFSAEFPKEGPSILRIQQVVRGDSAAYFCASSDRDRGSEQYFGPGTRLTVT.

This chain connects TRBV5-4 to TRBJ2-2; weak D call: TRBD1 (6 bases). The CDR3 sequence is 16 residues long. Germline CDR1 and CDR2: SGHNT and YYREEE (reference sequence). Trimming took 2 bases from V and 2 from J, leaving 13 bases between them. The CDR3 sequence: CASSLGRDTNTGELFF. The DNA for the CDR3 is TGTGCCAGCAGCTTAGGAAGGGACACCAACACCGGGGAGCTGTTTTTT.

Worth noting for this clone: Other nucleotide sequences in the sample specify the same CDR3. V is TRBV29-1 and J is TRBJ1-1, with 8 bases lining up with TRBD1. The CDR3 is made up of 13 amino acids. Germline values: CDR1 SQVTM, CDR2 ANQGSEA. V was clipped by 6 bases and J by 2 bases; unmatched bases: 5. CDR3: CSVRTGGNTEAFF. The CDR3 nucleotides read TGCAGCGTGCGAACAGGGGGTAACACTGAAGCTTTCTTT.

The V call is TRBV11-2, the J call TRBJ2-1; possible D gene TRBD2, 6 bases. The CDR3 consists of 16 residues. Germline CDR1 SGHAT, CDR2 FQNNGV. Trimming removed 5 bases from V and 0 bases from J, with 14 bases in between. CDR3 DNA: TGTGCCAGCAGCCCACCCGGGACTCCCTCCTACAATGAGCAGTTCTTC. It encodes CASSPPGTPSYNEQFF.

The chain combines TRBV7-8 with TRBJ2-7, with 11 bases identical to TRBD2. V dropped 5 bases and J dropped 4; count of bases not matched to a gene: 7. Germline CDR1 SGHVS, CDR2 FQNEAQ. This CDR3 region has 15 residues. The CDR3 sequence: CASSPGTSGVYEQYF. In DNA, the CDR3 is TGTGCCAGCAGCCCAGGGACTAGCGGTGTTTACGAGCAGTACTTC.